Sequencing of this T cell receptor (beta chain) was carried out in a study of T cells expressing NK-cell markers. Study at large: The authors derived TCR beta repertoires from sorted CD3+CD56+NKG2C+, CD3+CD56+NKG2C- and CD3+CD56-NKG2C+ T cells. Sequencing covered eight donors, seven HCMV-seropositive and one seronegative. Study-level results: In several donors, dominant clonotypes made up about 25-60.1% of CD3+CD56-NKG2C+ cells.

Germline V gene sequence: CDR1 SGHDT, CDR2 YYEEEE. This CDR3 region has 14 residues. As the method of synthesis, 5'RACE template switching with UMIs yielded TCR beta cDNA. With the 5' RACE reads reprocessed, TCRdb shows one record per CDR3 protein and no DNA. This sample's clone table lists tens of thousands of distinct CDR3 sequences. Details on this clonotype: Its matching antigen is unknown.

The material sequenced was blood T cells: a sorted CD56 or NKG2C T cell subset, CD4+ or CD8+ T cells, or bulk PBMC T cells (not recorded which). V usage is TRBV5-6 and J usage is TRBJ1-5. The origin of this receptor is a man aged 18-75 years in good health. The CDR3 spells CASSLASKNQPQHF. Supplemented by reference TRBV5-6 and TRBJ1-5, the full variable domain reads DAGVTQSPTHLIKTRGQQVTLRCSPKSGHDTVSWYQQALGQGPQFIFQYYEEEERQRGNFPDRFSGHQFPNYSSELNVNALLLGDSALYLCASSLASKNQPQHFGDGTRLSIL.